Listed below are T cell receptor beta chains from one sample, sequenced in a study of long-term antiretroviral therapy in people with HIV. Sequencing used immunoSEQ multiplex PCR; TCRdb keeps in-frame clones, though not all of them. The data contain tens of thousands of clones, around 83% of them singletons. This specimen was unsorted PBMCs, taken just over 2.7 years before starting antiretroviral therapy. The source is a woman under 40 with HIV. Both conserved end residues are part of each CDR3. The order of the fields is J gene, clone size, V gene, D gene, CDR3 protein, CDR3 DNA. A D gene is named only where the DNA matches it firmly. Size is omitted from some rows. Given values are once, few, many or a class for expanded clones.

J gene: TRBJ1-2; clone size: NA; V gene: TRBV10-3; D gene: TRBD1; CDR3 protein: CAISESGQNYGYTF; CDR3 DNA: TGTGCCATCAGTGAGTCGGGACAGAACTATGGCTACACCTTC
J gene: TRBJ1-2; clone size: NA; V gene: TRBV9; D gene: TRBD1; CDR3 protein: CASSVVDTGGYGYTF; CDR3 DNA: TGTGCCAGCAGCGTAGTGGATACAGGGGGCTATGGCTACACCTTC
J gene: TRBJ2-1; clone size: NA; V gene: TRBV5-1; D gene: NA; CDR3 protein: CASSPGLTLRNEQFF; CDR3 DNA: TGCGCCAGCAGCCCGGGACTTACCTTGAGGAATGAGCAGTTCTTC
J gene: TRBJ1-1; clone size: once; V gene: TRBV6-4; D gene: TRBD1; CDR3 protein: CASSETGAGGMNTEAFF; CDR3 DNA: TGTGCCAGCAGTGAAACGGGGGCAGGGGGCATGAACACTGAAGCTTTCTTT
J gene: TRBJ1-1; clone size: NA; V gene: TRBV9; D gene: NA; CDR3 protein: CASSVASLNTEAFF; CDR3 DNA: TGTGCCAGCAGCGTAGCCTCCTTGAACACTGAAGCTTTCTTT
J gene: TRBJ1-1; clone size: NA; V gene: TRBV18; D gene: NA; CDR3 protein: CASSPLGTPAEAFF; CDR3 DNA: TGTGCCAGCTCACCATTAGGGACGCCGGCCGAAGCTTTCTTT
J gene: TRBJ2-7; clone size: NA; V gene: TRBV6-5; D gene: TRBD1; CDR3 protein: CASSYLTGGGYEQYF; CDR3 DNA: TGTGCCAGCAGTTACTTGACAGGGGGCGGCTACGAGCAGTACTTC
J gene: TRBJ1-1; clone size: NA; V gene: TRBV10-1; D gene: NA; CDR3 protein: CASSRSAVGTEAFF; CDR3 DNA: TGCGCCAGCAGTAGGTCCGCGGTGGGCACTGAAGCTTTCTTT
J gene: TRBJ1-2; clone size: NA; V gene: TRBV10-3; D gene: NA; CDR3 protein: CAISGADEANYGYTF; CDR3 DNA: TGTGCCATCAGTGGGGCTGACGAGGCTAACTATGGCTACACCTTC
J gene: TRBJ1-2; clone size: NA; V gene: TRBV5-6; D gene: NA; CDR3 protein: CASSLKRQPYGYTF; CDR3 DNA: TGTGCCAGCAGCTTAAAAAGACAGCCCTATGGCTACACCTTC
J gene: TRBJ2-5; clone size: NA; V gene: TRBV7-2; D gene: TRBD2; CDR3 protein: CASSLATRGEETQYF; CDR3 DNA: TGTGCCAGCAGCTTGGCAACTCGGGGGGAAGAGACCCAGTACTTC